Sequencing of this TCR beta chain was carried out in a study of cytomegalovirus exposure and HLA in healthy donors. Study-wide background: HLA-typed donors contributed approximately 86 million unique TCRs, which were held in an early data release. Study-wide results and caveats: The study listed some 160 cytomegalovirus-associated TCR beta chains.

Details on this clone: As yet, its antigen is unknown.

All donors participated as healthy donors of bone marrow. It was with 60 Vbeta and 13 Jbeta primers that the PCR ran. In the study's own analysis: Roughly 11 million of the about 80 million unique TCR beta chains counted in a later analysis were shared. Only in-frame clones appear in the TCRdb table, and some are missing; sequencing was by immunoSEQ multiplex PCR. The DNA was the basis for D and trimming; V, J and clone size are from that table. The sample shows 160,000 or so clones, about 80% of them seen only once. The material sequenced was PBMCs. The receptor's source is a woman aged 45-59 years in good health and CMV-seropositive.

This chain's CDR3 is CASSRGERGNTIYF. The CDR3 coding sequence is TGCGCCAGCAGCCGGGGGGAGAGGGGAAACACCATATATTTT. V and J are TRBV5-1 and TRBJ1-3, with TRBD1 as a possible D gene (5 bases). The V end lost 4 bases, the J end lost 4 bases, and 12 bases lay between the germline ends. CDR1 SGHRS and CDR2 YFSETQ come from the germline V gene. The CDR3 has 14 amino acids.